The rows below give T cell receptor beta chains drawn from one sample of a study of OX40 agonist ivuxolimab in advanced cancers. Sequencing used immunoSEQ multiplex PCR; TCRdb keeps in-frame clones, though not all of them. The sample holds tens of thousands of clones, about 80% seen once. The input for sequencing was CD4+ or CD8+ T cells sorted from blood, taken in a trial of the OX40 agonist ivuxolimab. These TCRs come from an adult with an advanced solid tumor such as melanoma, head and neck, liver or kidney cancer. CDR3s include the opening cysteine and the closing phenylalanine or tryptophan. Each record gives: CDR3 length, J gene, D gene, clone size, V gene, CDR3 DNA, CDR3 protein. The D gene is left open where the match is weak. Clone size is given for some rows only: seen once, a few or many times, or a class if the clone is expanded.

cdr3_length: 15; j_call: TRBJ2-2; d_call: TRBD2; clone_size: NA; v_call: TRBV19; cdr3_nt: TGTGCCAGTAGTATCCGGGACTACGGCACCGGGGAGCTGTTTTTT; cdr3_aa: CASSIRDYGTGELFF
cdr3_length: 15; j_call: TRBJ1-5; d_call: NA; clone_size: NA; v_call: TRBV6-5; cdr3_nt: TGTGCCAGCAGCCCCAGAGGCGATAGCAATCAGCCCCAGCATTTT; cdr3_aa: CASSPRGDSNQPQHF
cdr3_length: 15; j_call: TRBJ2-3; d_call: NA; clone_size: NA; v_call: TRBV7-8; cdr3_nt: TGTGCCAGCAGCTTAACGGTCGGCTACACAGATACGCAGTATTTT; cdr3_aa: CASSLTVGYTDTQYF
cdr3_length: 12; j_call: TRBJ2-1; d_call: NA; clone_size: NA; v_call: TRBV27; cdr3_nt: TGTGCCAGCAGTTTATTGGGAAATGAGCAGTTCTTC; cdr3_aa: CASSLLGNEQFF
cdr3_length: 17; j_call: TRBJ2-1; d_call: TRBD2; clone_size: NA; v_call: TRBV11-3; cdr3_nt: TGTGCCAGCAGCGCACCATTCCTAGCGGGGGGGCCCTATGAGCAGTTCTTC; cdr3_aa: CASSAPFLAGGPYEQFF
cdr3_length: 14; j_call: TRBJ2-2; d_call: NA; clone_size: NA; v_call: TRBV6-5; cdr3_nt: TGTGCCAGCAATCCCCGGGCCCTCCCCGGGGAGCTGTTTTTT; cdr3_aa: CASNPRALPGELFF
cdr3_length: 15; j_call: TRBJ1-2; d_call: TRBD1; clone_size: NA; v_call: TRBV4-3; cdr3_nt: TGCGCCAGCAGTCCCGGGACAGGGCCTTCCTATGGCTACACCTTC; cdr3_aa: CASSPGTGPSYGYTF
cdr3_length: 10; j_call: TRBJ1-2; d_call: NA; clone_size: NA; v_call: TRBV29-1; cdr3_nt: TGCAGCGTACTAGACAGGGGCTACACCTTC; cdr3_aa: CSVLDRGYTF
cdr3_length: 14; j_call: TRBJ2-7; d_call: NA; clone_size: NA; v_call: TRBV5-4; cdr3_nt: TGCGCCAGCAGCCAGGGCCTAACAGGGTTCGAGCAGTACTTC; cdr3_aa: CASSQGLTGFEQYF
cdr3_length: 16; j_call: TRBJ2-2; d_call: TRBD1; clone_size: few; v_call: TRBV11-3; cdr3_nt: TGTGCCAGCAGCTCAAGACAGGGCCTTAGCGCCGGGGAGCTGTTTTTT; cdr3_aa: CASSSRQGLSAGELFF
cdr3_length: 14; j_call: TRBJ2-3; d_call: NA; clone_size: NA; v_call: TRBV7-9; cdr3_nt: TGTGCCAGCAGGTCGTCGGAGGGCACAGATACGCAGTATTTT; cdr3_aa: CASRSSEGTDTQYF
cdr3_length: 15; j_call: TRBJ2-1; d_call: NA; clone_size: NA; v_call: TRBV6-1; cdr3_nt: TGTGCCAGCAGTGAGGACACACCTTCCTACAATGAGCAGTTCTTC; cdr3_aa: CASSEDTPSYNEQFF
cdr3_length: 14; j_call: TRBJ2-7; d_call: NA; clone_size: NA; v_call: TRBV9; cdr3_nt: TGTGCCAGCAGCGTAGTGGGCAGCTCCTACGAGCAGTACTTC; cdr3_aa: CASSVVGSSYEQYF
cdr3_length: 15; j_call: TRBJ1-5; d_call: NA; clone_size: few; v_call: TRBV19; cdr3_nt: TGTGCCAGTAGCGAACAGGGAAGTAGCAATCAGCCCCAGCATTTT; cdr3_aa: CASSEQGSSNQPQHF
cdr3_length: 14; j_call: TRBJ2-7; d_call: NA; clone_size: NA; v_call: TRBV9; cdr3_nt: TGTGCCAGCAGCGTCGCCCAGGCGGGCTACGAGCAGTACTTC; cdr3_aa: CASSVAQAGYEQYF